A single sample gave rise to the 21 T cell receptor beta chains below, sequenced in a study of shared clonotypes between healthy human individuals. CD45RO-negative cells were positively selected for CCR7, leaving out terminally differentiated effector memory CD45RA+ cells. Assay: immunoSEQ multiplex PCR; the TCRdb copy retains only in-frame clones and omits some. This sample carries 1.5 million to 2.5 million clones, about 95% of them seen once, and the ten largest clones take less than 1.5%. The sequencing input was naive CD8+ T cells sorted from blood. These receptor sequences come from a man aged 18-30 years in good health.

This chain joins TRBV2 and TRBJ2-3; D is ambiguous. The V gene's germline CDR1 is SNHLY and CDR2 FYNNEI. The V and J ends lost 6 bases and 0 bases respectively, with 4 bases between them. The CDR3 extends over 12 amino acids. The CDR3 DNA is TGTGCCAGCAGACCAAGCACAGATACGCAGTATTTT. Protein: CASRPSTDTQYF.

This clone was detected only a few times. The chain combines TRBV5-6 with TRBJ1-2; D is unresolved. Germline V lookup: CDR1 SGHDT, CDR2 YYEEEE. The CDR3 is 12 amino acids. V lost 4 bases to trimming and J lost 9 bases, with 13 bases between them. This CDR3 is CASSPDSGSYTF. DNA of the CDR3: TGTGCCAGCAGCCCCGATTCGGGAAGCTACACCTTC.

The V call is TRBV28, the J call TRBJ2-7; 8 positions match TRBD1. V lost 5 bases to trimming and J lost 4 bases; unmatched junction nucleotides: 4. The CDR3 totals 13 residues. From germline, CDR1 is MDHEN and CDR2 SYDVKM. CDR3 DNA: TGTGCCAGCAGTCACCGGACAGGGTACGAGCAGTACTTC. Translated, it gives CASSHRTGYEQYF.

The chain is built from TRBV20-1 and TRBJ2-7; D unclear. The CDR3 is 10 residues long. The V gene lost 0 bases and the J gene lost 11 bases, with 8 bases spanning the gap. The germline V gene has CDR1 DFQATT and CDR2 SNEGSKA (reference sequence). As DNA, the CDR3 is TGCAGTGCTAGAGACAATGATGAGTACTTC. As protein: CSARDNDEYF.

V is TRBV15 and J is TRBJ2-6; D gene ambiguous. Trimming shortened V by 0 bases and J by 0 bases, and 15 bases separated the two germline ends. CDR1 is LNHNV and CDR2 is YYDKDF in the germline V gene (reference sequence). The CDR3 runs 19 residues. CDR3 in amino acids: CATSREGYGLHSGANVLTF. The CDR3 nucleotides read TGTGCCACCAGCAGAGAAGGATATGGCCTACACTCTGGGGCCAACGTCCTGACTTTC. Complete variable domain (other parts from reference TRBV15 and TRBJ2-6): DAMVIQNPRYQVTQFGKPVTLSCSQTLNHNVMYWYQQKSSQAPKLLFHYYDKDFNNEADTPDNFQSRRPNTSFCFLDIRSPGLGDTAMYLCATSREGYGLHSGANVLTFGAGSRLTVL.

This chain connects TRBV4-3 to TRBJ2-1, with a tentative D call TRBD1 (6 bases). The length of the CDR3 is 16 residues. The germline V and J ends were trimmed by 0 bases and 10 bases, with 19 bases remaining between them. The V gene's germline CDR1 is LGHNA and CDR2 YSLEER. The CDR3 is CASSQDSGAASIEQFF. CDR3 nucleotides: TGCGCCAGCAGCCAAGATTCAGGGGCCGCATCAATCGAGCAGTTCTTC.

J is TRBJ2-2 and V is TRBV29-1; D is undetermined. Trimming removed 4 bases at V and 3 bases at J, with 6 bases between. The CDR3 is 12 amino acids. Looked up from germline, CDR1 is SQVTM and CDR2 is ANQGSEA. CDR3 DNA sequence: TGCAGCGTTGTACCTTACACCGGGGAGCTGTTTTTT. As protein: CSVVPYTGELFF.

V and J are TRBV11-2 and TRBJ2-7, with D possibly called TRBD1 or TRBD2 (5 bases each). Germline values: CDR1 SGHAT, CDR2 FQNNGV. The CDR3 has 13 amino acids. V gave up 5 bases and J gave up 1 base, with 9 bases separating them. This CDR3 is CASSEGWSYEQYF. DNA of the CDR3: TGTGCCAGCAGCGAGGGGTGGTCCTACGAGCAGTACTTC. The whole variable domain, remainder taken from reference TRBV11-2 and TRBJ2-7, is EAGVAQSPRYKIIEKRQSVAFWCNPISGHATLYWYQQILGQGPKLLIQFQNNGVVDDSQLPKDRFSAERLKGVDSTLKIQPAKLEDSAVYLCASSEGWSYEQYFGPGTRLTVT.

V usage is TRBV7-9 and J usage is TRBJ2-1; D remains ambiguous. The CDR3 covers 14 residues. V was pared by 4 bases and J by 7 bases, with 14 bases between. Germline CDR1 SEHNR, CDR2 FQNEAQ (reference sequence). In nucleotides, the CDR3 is TGTGCCAGCAGCTCATCGAAAGTGGGGAATGAGCAGTTCTTC. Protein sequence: CASSSSKVGNEQFF.

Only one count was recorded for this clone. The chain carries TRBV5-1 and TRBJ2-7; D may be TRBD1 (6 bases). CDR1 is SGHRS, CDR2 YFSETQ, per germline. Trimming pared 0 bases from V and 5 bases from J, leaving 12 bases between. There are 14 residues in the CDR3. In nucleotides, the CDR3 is TGCGCCAGCAGCTTGGTGGGGGCGCACAACGAGCAGTACTTC. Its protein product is CASSLVGAHNEQYF.

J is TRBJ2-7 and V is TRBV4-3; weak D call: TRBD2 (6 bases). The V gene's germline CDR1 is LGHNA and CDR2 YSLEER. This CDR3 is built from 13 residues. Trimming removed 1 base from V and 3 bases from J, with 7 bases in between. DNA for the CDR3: TGCGCCAGCAGCCAAGGACTAGTCTACGAGCAGTACTTC. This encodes CASSQGLVYEQYF.

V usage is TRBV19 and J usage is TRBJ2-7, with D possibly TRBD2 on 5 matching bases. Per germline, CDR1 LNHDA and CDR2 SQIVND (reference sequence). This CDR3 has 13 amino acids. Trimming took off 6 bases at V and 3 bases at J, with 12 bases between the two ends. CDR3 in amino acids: CASSLRGFYEQYF. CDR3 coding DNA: TGTGCCAGTAGCCTTAGAGGGTTCTACGAGCAGTACTTC.

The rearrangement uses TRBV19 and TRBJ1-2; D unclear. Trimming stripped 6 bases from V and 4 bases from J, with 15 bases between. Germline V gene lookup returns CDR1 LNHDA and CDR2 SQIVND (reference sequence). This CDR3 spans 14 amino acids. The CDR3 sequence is CASSLTYSPYGYTF. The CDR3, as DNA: TGTGCCAGTAGCTTGACGTACTCTCCCTATGGCTACACCTTC.

The DNA for the CDR3 is TGCGCCAGCAGCCAAGTGTGGGGGAGGGACACAGATACGCAGTATTTT. This encodes CASSQVWGRDTDTQYF. This chain connects TRBV4-3 to TRBJ2-3; TRBD2 aligns across 7 bases. Germline V lookup: CDR1 LGHNA, CDR2 YSLEER. The V segment lost 1 base and the J segment 2 bases; nucleotides outside the gene matches: 6. This CDR3 spans 16 amino acids.

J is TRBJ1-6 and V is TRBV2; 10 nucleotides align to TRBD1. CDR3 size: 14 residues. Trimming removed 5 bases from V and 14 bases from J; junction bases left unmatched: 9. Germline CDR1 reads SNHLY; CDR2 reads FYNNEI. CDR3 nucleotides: TGTGCCAGCAGTCGGGGACAGGGGCTCAGCACCCTCCACTTT. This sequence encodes CASSRGQGLSTLHF.

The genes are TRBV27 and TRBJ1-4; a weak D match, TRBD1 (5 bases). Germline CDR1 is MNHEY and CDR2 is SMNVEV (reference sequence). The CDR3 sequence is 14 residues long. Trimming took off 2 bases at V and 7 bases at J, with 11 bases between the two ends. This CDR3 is CASSLGGRIEKLFF. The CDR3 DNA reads TGTGCCAGCAGTTTAGGGGGGAGGATTGAAAAACTGTTTTTT.

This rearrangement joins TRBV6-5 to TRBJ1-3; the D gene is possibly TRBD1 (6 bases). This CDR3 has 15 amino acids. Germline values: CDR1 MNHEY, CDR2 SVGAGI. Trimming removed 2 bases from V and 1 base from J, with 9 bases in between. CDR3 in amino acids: CASSYAGASGNTIYF. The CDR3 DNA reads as TGTGCCAGCAGTTACGCGGGGGCATCTGGAAACACCATATATTTT.

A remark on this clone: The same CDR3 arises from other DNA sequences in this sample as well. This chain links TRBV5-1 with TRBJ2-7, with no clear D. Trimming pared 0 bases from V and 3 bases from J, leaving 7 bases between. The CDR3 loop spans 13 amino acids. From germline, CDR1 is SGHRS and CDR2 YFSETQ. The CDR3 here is CASSLGLNYEQYF. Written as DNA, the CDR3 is TGCGCCAGCAGCTTGGGGCTCAACTACGAGCAGTACTTC.

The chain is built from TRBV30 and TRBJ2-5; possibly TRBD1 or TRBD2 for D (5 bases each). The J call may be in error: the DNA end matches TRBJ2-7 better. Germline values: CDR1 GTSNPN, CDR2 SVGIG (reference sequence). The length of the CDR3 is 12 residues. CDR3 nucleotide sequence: TGTGCCTGGAAAGGGGAGAGCTACGAGCAGTACTTC. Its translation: CAWKGESYEQYF.

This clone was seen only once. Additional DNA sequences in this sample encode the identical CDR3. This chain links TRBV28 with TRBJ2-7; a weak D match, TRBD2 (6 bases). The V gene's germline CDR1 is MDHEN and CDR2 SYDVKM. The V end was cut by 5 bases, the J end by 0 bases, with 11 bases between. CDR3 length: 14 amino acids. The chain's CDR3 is CASSLAGSSYEQYF. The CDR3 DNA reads TGTGCCAGCAGTCTCGCGGGGAGCTCCTACGAGCAGTACTTC.

The CDR3 here is CASSPGRGDWDVFSLHF. CDR3 coding DNA: TGTGCCAGTAGCCCCGGTAGGGGGGACTGGGACGTGTTCTCCCTCCACTTT. The rearrangement links TRBV19 to TRBJ1-6, with D perhaps TRBD1 (6 bases). Deletions cut 6 bases from V and 14 bases from J, with 29 bases between. Germline CDR1 is LNHDA and CDR2 is SQIVND (reference sequence). This CDR3 comprises 17 residues.